Presented here are 2 T cell receptor beta chains from one specimen sequenced in a study of T cell responses to AZD1222 COVID-19 vaccine. Assay used: immunoSEQ multiplex PCR; TCRdb lists only in-frame clones, some missing. The table lists around 100,000 clones, less than 95% of them singletons. The sequencing used peripheral blood, collected on day 0 of AZD1222 vaccination. These receptors originate from an adult in good health.

CDR3 region: CASSTPPTGLNQPQHF. CDR3 DNA: TGTGCCAGCAGTACCCCCCCGACAGGCCTCAATCAGCCCCAGCATTTT. V gene TRBV27 combines with J gene TRBJ1-5; tentatively, D is TRBD1 (6 bases). Germline V gives CDR1 MNHEY, CDR2 SMNVEV (reference sequence). V was cut by 5 bases and J by 3 bases, with 17 bases left in between. The CDR3 is 16 residues long.

The rearrangement uses TRBV2 and TRBJ2-7, with D unclear. The length of the CDR3 is 12 residues. V lost 2 bases and J 11 bases, leaving 13 bases between the germline ends. Germline-derived CDR1 and CDR2 are SNHLY and FYNNEI. CDR3 in DNA: TGTGCCAGCAGTGAAACCAGGTCGAGTAAGTACTTC. Translating it yields CASSETRSSKYF.